The present T cell receptor beta chain was sequenced within a study of tumor-infiltrating lymphocytes in primary liver carcinoma. Starting material of about 0.45 ug total RNA yielded TCR beta cDNA via a constant-region primer. Slightly modified ARM-PCR served as the procedure for the TCR beta libraries. These libraries came from three rounds of nested multiplex PCR. Two initial PCR rounds of about 10 cycles each paired TRBV1-TRBV30 forward primers with a C-beta reverse primer. TCRdb re-derived calls from the multiplex PCR reads in MiXCR, one entry per CDR3 protein. The sample lists some 180,000 distinct CDR3 sequences; over 50% were seen once. Alongside blood RNA obtained from unsorted whole blood, germline DNA was also extracted. Trimming removed 6 bases at V and 6 bases at J, with 12 bases between. Germline V gene lookup returns CDR1 MNHEY and CDR2 SVGAGI. The CDR3 spans 12 residues.

This TCR was recovered from a middle-aged man with primary liver carcinoma and hepatitis B virus infection. V gene TRBV6-5 combines with J gene TRBJ2-7, with a possible D match to TRBD1 (6 bases). Sequencing used peripheral blood. CDR3 loop: CASRTGLGEQYF. The CDR3 coding sequence is TGTGCCAGCAGAACAGGGCTGGGCGAGCAGTACTTC.